This T cell receptor (beta chain) emerged from a study of blood T cell repertoires in COVID-19. Study-wide background: Spain, Italy and the United States supplied samples that represented acute and convalescent COVID-19. The analysed material was cDNA or gDNA that came from T cells, B-cell-depleted T cells, or PBMCs.

Original methodology: Amplification of reference gene primers was used by the study to estimate nucleated cell counts. Only in-frame clones appear in the TCRdb table, and some are missing; sequencing was by immunoSEQ multiplex PCR. The V and J calls and clone size are taken from that table; D and trimming were inferred from the DNA. This sample carries just under 85,000 clones, over 80% of them seen once, and the ten largest clones take roughly 30%. Trimming left V 0 bases short and J 2 bases short, with 8 bases between. The CDR3 totals 14 residues. CDR1 and CDR2 (germline): SEHNR, FQNEAQ (reference sequence).

Sequences were obtained from peripheral blood. V and J are TRBV7-9 and TRBJ2-7; D perhaps matches TRBD1 (5 bases). The receptor's source is a woman at least 80 years old with acute or convalescent COVID-19. CDR3 in amino acids: CASSLAREPYEQYF. CDR3 sequence (DNA): TGTGCCAGCAGCTTAGCCAGGGAACCCTACGAGCAGTACTTC.